The T cell receptor (beta chain) under discussion was sequenced for a study of blood T cell repertoires in COVID-19. The wider study: Acute and convalescent COVID-19 samples came from the United States, Italy and Spain. From T cells, B-cell-depleted T cells, or PBMCs came the material, which was cDNA or gDNA.

The germline gives CDR1 MNHEY, CDR2 SVGAGI. V shed 4 bases, J shed 7 bases, and the junction held 7 bases outside the gene matches. The CDR3 length is 14 residues. As processed by the authors: Researchers report that nucleated cell counts were estimated from reference gene primer amplification. Produced via immunoSEQ multiplex PCR; TCRdb's table is partial and in-frame only. V, J and clone size were drawn from that table, and D and trimming were deduced from the DNA. The repertoire holds under 200,000 clones, approximately 83% seen once, with roughly 8.2% in the top ten. Sequencing input: peripheral blood. The chain couples TRBV6-5 to TRBJ1-2, with 9 bases that match TRBD1. The TCR was taken from a man aged 60-69 years with acute or convalescent COVID-19. As DNA, the CDR3 is TGTGCCAGCAGTTTGAGGGACAGGGACAGTGGCTACACCTTC. As protein: CASSLRDRDSGYTF.